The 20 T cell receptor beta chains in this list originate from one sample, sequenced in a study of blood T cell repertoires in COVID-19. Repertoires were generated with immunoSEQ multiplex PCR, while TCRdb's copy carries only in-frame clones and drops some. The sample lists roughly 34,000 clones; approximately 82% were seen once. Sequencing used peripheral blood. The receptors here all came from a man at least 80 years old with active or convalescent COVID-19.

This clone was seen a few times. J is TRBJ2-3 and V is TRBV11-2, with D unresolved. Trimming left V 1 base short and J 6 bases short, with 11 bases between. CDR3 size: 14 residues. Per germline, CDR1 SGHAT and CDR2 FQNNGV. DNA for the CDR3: TGTGCCAGCAGCTTAGGGTCCGTGGGCGATACGCAGTATTTT. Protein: CASSLGSVGDTQYF.

DNA of the CDR3: TGTGCCACCGGGGTTGGACAGGGTCTCAATTCACCCCTCCACTTT. This sequence encodes CATGVGQGLNSPLHF. The V call is TRBV15, the J call TRBJ1-6; 8 nucleotides agree with TRBD1. This CDR3 region has 15 residues. With 8 bases clipped from V and 7 bases from J, the junction kept 10 bases outside the gene matches. CDR1 is LNHNV and CDR2 is YYDKDF in the germline V gene (reference sequence).

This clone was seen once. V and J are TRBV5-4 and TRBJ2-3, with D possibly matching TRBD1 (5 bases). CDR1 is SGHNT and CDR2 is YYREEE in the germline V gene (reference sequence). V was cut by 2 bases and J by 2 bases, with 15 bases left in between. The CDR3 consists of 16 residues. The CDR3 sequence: CASSFMQGPTTDTQYF. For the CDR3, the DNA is TGTGCCAGCAGCTTTATGCAGGGCCCCACCACAGATACGCAGTATTTT.

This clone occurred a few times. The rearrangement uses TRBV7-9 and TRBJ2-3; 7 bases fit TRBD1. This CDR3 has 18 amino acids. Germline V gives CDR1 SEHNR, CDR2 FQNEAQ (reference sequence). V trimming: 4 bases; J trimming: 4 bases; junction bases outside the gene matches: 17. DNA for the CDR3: TGTGCCAGCAGCTCGAACACTCCCCTCAGACAGGGCGCAGATACGCAGTATTTT. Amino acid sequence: CASSSNTPLRQGADTQYF.

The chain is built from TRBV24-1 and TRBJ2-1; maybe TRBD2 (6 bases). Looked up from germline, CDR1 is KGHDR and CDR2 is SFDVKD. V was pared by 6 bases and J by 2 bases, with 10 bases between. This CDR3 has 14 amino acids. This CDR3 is CATSSGDPYNEQFF. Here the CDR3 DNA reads TGTGCCACCAGTTCGGGGGACCCCTACAATGAGCAGTTCTTC.

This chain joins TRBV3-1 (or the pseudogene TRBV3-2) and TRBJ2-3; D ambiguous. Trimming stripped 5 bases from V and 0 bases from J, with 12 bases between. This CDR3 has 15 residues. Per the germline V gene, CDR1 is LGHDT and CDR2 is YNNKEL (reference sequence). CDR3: CASSFMGVSTDTQYF. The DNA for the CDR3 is TGTGCCAGCAGCTTCATGGGCGTAAGCACAGATACGCAGTATTTT.

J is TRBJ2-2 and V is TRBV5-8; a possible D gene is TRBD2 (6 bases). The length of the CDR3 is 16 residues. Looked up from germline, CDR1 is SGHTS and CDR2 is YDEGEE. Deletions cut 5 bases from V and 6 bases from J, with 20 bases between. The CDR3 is CASSNPGTGDSGELFF. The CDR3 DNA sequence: TGTGCCAGCAGTAACCCGGGGACCGGGGACTCCGGGGAGCTGTTTTTT. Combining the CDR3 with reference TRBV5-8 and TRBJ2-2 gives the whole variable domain EAGVTQSPTHLIKTRGQQATLRCSPISGHTSVYWYQQALGLGLQFLLWYDEGEERNRGNFPPRFSGRQFPNYSSELNVNALELEDSALYLCASSNPGTGDSGELFFGEGSRLTVL.

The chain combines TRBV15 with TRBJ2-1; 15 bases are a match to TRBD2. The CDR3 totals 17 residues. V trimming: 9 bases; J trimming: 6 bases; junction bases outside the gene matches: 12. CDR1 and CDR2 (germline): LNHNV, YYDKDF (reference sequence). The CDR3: CATLPGLAGGVGNEQFF. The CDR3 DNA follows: TGTGCCACACTTCCGGGACTAGCGGGAGGTGTGGGCAATGAGCAGTTCTTC. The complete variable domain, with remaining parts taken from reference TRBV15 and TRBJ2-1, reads DAMVIQNPRYQVTQFGKPVTLSCSQTLNHNVMYWYQQKSSQAPKLLFHYYDKDFNNEADTPDNFQSRRPNTSFCFLDIRSPGLGDTAMYLCATLPGLAGGVGNEQFFGPGTRLTVL.

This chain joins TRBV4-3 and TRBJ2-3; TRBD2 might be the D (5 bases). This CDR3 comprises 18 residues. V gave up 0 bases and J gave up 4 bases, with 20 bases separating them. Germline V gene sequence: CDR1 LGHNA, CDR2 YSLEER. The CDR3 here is CASSQEFRGGGLPDTQYF. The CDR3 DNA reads TGCGCCAGCAGCCAAGAGTTCCGGGGTGGAGGTTTACCAGATACGCAGTATTTT.

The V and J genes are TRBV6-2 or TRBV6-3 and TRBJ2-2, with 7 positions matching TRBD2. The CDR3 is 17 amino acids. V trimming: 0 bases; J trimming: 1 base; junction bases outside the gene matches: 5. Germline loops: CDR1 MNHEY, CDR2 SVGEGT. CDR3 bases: TGTGCCAGCAGTTACTCAGGACTAGGGTTGAACACCGGGGAGCTGTTTTTT. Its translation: CASSYSGLGLNTGELFF.

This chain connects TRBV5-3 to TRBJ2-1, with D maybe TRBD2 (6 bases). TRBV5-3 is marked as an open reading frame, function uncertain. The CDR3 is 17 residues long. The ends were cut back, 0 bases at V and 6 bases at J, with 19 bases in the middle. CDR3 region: CARSLERCGGTVNEQFF. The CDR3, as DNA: TGTGCCAGAAGCTTGGAGCGTTGTGGCGGGACGGTCAATGAGCAGTTCTTC.

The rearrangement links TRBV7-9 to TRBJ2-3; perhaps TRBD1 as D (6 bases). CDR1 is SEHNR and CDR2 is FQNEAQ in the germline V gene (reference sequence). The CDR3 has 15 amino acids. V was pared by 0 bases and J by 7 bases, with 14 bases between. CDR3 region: CASSLAGATRNTQYF. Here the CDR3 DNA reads TGTGCCAGCAGCTTAGCGGGGGCCACGCGTAATACGCAGTATTTT.

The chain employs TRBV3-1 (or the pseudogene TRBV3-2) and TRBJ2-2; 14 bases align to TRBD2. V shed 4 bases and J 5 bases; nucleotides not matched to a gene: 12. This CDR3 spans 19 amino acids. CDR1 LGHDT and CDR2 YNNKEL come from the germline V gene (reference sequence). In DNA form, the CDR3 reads TGTGCCAGCAGCCCCTCGACTAGCGGGAGGGCCTTCCGAACCGGGGAGCTGTTTTTT. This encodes CASSPSTSGRAFRTGELFF.

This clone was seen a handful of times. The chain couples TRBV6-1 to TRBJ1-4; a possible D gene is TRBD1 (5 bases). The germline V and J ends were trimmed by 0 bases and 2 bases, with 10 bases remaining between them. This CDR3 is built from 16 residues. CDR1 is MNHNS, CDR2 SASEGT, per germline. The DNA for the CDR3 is TGTGCCAGCAGTGAAGCGTTGGGGGGGACTAATGAAAAACTGTTTTTT. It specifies CASSEALGGTNEKLFF.

CDR3 bases: TGTGCCTGGAGTGTAATGCAGGGGGCTTGGGGGACCCAGTACTTC. Residues: CAWSVMQGAWGTQYF. This sequence joins TRBV30 and TRBJ2-5, with 8 bases aligning to TRBD1. The length of the CDR3 is 15 residues. After removal of 0 bases from V and 7 bases from J, the junction contained 10 bases not matched to a gene. Germline V gene lookup returns CDR1 GTSNPN and CDR2 SVGIG (reference sequence).

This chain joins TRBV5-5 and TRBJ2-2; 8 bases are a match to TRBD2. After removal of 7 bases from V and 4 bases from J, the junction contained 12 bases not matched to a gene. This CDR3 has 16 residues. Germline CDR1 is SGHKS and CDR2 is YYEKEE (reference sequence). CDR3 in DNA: TGTGCCAGCCGACTCTCGGGAGGGTTGTTCACCGGGGAGCTGTTTTTT. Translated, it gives CASRLSGGLFTGELFF.

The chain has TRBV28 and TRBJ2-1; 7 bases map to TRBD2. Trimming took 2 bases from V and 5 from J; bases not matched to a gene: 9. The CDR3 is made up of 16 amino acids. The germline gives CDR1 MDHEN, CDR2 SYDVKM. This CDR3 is CASSLRGASGNNEQFF. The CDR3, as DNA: TGTGCCAGCAGTTTAAGAGGGGCTAGCGGCAACAATGAGCAGTTCTTC.

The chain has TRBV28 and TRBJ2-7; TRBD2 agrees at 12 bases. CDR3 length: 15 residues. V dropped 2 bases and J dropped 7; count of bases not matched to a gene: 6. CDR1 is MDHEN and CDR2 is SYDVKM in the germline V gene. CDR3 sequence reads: CASSLTSGRIGEQYF. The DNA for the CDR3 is TGTGCCAGCAGTTTAACTAGCGGGAGGATCGGAGAGCAGTACTTC. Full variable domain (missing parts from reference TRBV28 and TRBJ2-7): DVKVTQSSRYLVKRTGEKVFLECVQDMDHENMFWYRQDPGLGLRLIYFSYDVKMKEKGDIPEGYSVSREKKERFSLILESASTNQTSMYLCASSLTSGRIGEQYFGPGTRLTVT.

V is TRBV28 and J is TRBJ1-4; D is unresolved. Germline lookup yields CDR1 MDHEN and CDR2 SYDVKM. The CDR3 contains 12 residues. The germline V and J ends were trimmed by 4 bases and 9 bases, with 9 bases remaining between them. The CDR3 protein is CASSSMTQKLFF. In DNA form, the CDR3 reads TGTGCCAGCAGTTCAATGACTCAAAAACTGTTTTTT.

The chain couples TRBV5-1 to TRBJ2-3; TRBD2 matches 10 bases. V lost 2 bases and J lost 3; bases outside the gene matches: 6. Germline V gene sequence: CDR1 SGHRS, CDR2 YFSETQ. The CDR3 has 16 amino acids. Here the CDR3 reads CASSLLAGLNTDTQYF. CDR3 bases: TGCGCCAGCAGCTTACTAGCGGGACTAAATACAGATACGCAGTATTTT. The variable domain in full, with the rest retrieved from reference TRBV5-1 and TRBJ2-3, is KAGVTQTPRYLIKTRGQQVTLSCSPISGHRSVSWYQQTPGQGLQFLFEYFSETQRNKGNFPGRFSGRQFSNSRSEMNVSTLELGDSALYLCASSLLAGLNTDTQYFGPGTRLTVL.